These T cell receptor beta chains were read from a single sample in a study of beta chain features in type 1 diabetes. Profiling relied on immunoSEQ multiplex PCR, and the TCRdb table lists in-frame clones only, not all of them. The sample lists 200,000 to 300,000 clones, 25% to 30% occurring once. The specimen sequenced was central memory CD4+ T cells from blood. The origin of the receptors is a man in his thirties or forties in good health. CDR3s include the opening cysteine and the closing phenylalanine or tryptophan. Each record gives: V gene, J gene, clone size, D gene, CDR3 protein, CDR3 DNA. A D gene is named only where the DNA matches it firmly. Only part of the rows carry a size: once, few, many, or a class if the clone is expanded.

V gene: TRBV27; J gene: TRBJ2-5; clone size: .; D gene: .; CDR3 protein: CASSAPGQQETQYF; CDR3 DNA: TGTGCCAGCAGTGCCCCGGGACAACAAGAGACCCAGTACTTC
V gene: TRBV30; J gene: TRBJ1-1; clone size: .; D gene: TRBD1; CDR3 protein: CAWKEQGNTEAFF; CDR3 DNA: TGTGCCTGGAAAGAACAGGGGAACACTGAAGCGTTCTTT
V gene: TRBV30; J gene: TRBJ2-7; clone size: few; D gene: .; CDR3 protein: CAIRDISTYEQYF; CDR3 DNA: TGTGCCATCCGGGACATATCAACCTACGAGCAGTACTTC
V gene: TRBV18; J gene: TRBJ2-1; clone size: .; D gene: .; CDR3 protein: CASSRDRFYNEQFF; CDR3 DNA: TGTGCCAGCTCACGCGACAGGTTTTACAATGAGCAGTTCTTC
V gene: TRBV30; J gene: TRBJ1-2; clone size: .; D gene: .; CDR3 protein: CAWSEHSSYGYTF; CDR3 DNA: TGTGCCTGGAGTGAGCACAGCAGCTATGGCTACACCTTC
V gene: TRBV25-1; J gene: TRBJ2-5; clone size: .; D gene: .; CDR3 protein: CASSGWDGRGETQYF; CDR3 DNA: TGTGCCAGCAGTGGGTGGGACGGACGAGGTGAGACCCAGTACTTC
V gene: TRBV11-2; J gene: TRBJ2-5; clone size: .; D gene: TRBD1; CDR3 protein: CASSGDSALQYQETQYF; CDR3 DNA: TGTGCCAGCAGCGGGGACAGTGCCTTACAGTACCAAGAGACCCAGTACTTC
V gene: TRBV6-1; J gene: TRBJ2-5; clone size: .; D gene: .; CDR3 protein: CASRRTRQSQETQYF; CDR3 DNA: TGTGCCAGCCGACGGACTCGTCAATCCCAAGAGACCCAGTACTTC
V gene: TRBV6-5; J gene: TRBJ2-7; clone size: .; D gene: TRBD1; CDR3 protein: CASSLTKGAYEQYF; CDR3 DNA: TGTGCCAGCAGCCTGACTAAGGGGGCTTACGAGCAGTACTTC
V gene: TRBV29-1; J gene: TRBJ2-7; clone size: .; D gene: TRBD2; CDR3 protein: CSVRGERGWEHYTHSYEQYF; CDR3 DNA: TGCAGCGTTCGGGGTGAGCGGGGTTGGGAACACTATACACACTCCTACGAGCAGTACTTC
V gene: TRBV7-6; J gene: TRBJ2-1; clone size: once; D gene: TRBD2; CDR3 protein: CASSLERGAHEQFF; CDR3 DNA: TGTGCCAGCAGCTTAGAGCGGGGTGCACATGAGCAGTTCTTC
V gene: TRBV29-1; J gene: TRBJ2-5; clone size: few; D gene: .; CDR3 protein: CSGREGGKTQYF; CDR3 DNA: TGCAGCGGCCGGGAAGGGGGGAAAACCCAGTACTTC
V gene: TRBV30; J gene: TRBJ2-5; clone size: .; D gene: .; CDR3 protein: CAWSVGDLQETQYF; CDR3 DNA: TGTGCCTGGAGTGTGGGGGACCTGCAAGAGACCCAGTACTTC
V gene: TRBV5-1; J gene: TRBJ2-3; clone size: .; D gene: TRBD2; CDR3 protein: CASSLNSGRKLRGTDTQYF; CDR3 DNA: TGCGCCAGCAGCCTGAATAGCGGGCGTAAATTAAGAGGGACAGATACGCAGTATTTT
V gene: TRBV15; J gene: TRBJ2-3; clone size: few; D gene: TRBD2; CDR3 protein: CATSREGQGGDTQYF; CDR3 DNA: TGTGCCACCAGCAGAGAGGGCCAGGGAGGGGATACGCAGTATTTT
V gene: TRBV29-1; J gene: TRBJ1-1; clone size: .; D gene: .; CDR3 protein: CSVAGVTEAFF; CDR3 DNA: TGCAGCGTAGCGGGGGTCACTGAAGCTTTCTTT
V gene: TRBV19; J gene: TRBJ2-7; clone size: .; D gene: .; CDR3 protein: CASASPRDEQYF; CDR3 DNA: TGTGCCAGTGCCAGCCCCCGGGACGAGCAGTACTTC
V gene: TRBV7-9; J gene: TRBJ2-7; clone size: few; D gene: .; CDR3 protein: CASSFRTDEISYEQYF; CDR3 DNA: TGTGCCAGCAGCTTTAGGACGGACGAAATCTCCTACGAGCAGTACTTC
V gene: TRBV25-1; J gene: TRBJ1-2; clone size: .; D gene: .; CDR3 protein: CASSETGYDGYTF; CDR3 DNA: TGTGCCAGCAGTGAAACAGGGTACGATGGCTACACCTTC
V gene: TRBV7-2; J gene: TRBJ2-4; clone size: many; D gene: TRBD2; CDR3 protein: CASSLTAGGKNIQYF; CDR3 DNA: TGTGCCAGCAGCTTAACTGCGGGGGGGAAAAACATTCAGTACTTC
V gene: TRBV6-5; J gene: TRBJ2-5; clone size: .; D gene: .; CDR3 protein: CASSTPNRETQYF; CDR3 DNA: TGTGCCAGCAGTACCCCCAACAGGGAGACCCAGTACTTC
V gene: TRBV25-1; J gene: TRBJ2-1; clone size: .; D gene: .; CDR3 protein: CASSGTLSSYNEQFF; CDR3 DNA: TGTGCCAGCAGTGGGACATTGAGCTCCTACAATGAGCAGTTCTTC
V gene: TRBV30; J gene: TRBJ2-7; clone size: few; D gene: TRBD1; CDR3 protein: CARGRQGVYEQYF; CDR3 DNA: TGTGCACGCGGGCGACAGGGGGTATACGAGCAGTACTTC
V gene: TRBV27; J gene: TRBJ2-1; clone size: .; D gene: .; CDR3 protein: CASSPWGGQANEQFF; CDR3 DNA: TGTGCCAGCAGTCCATGGGGGGGCCAAGCCAATGAGCAGTTCTTC
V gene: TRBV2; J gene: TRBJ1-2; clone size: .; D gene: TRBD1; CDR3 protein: CASSGTGGPSVGGYTF; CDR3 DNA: TGTGCCAGCAGCGGGACAGGGGGCCCGAGCGTGGGAGGCTACACCTTC
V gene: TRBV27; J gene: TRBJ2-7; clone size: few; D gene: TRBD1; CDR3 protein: CASSVDRGPTYEQYF; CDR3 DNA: TGTGCCAGCAGTGTGGACAGGGGCCCTACCTACGAGCAGTACTTC
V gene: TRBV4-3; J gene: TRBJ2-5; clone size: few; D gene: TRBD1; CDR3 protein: CASSQGAGTGAKTQYF; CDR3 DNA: TGCGCCAGCAGCCAAGGGGCGGGGACAGGGGCAAAGACCCAGTACTTC
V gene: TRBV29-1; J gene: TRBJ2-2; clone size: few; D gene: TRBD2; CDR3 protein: CSVGASGRRTGELFF; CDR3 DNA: TGCAGCGTGGGGGCTAGCGGGAGGAGAACCGGGGAGCTGTTTTTT
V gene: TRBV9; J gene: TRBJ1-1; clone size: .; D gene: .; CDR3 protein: CASSVEPDMNTEAFF; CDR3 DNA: TGTGCCAGCAGCGTAGAGCCGGACATGAACACTGAAGCTTTCTTT
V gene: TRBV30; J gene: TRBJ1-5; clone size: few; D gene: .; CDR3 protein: CAWNRDLSNQPQHF; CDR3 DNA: TGTGCCTGGAATCGAGATCTTAGCAATCAGCCCCAGCATTTT
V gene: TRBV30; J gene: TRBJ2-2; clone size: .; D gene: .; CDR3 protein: CAWSKGGSTGELFF; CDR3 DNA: TGTGCCTGGAGTAAAGGGGGAAGCACCGGGGAGCTGTTTTTT
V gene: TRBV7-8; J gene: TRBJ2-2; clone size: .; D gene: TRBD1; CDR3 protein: CASSFRTGGSTGELFF; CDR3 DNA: TGTGCCAGCAGCTTCAGGACAGGGGGCAGCACCGGGGAGCTGTTTTTT
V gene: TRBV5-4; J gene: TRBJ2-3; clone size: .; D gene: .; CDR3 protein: CASSQEGATEDTQYF; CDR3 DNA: TGTGCCAGCAGCCAGGAGGGGGCTACGGAGGATACGCAGTATTTT
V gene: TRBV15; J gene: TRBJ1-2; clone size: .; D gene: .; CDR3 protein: CATSRETANHYGYTF; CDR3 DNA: TGTGCCACCAGCAGAGAGACAGCGAACCACTATGGCTACACCTTC
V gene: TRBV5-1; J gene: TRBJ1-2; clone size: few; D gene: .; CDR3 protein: CASSQDGRYGYTF; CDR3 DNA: TGCGCCAGCAGCCAGGACGGCCGCTATGGCTACACCTTC
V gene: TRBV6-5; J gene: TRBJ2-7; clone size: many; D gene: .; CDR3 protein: CASSLGGREQYF; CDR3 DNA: TGTGCCAGCAGTCTCGGGGGGCGCGAGCAGTACTTC
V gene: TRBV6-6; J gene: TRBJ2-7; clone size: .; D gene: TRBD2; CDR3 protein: CASKAGDREQYF; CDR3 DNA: TGTGCCAGCAAAGCGGGGGATCGGGAGCAGTACTTC
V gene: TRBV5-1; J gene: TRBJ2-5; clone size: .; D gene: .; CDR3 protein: CASSSPDSGQETQYF; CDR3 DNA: TGCGCCAGCAGCTCCCCGGATAGCGGACAAGAGACCCAGTACTTC
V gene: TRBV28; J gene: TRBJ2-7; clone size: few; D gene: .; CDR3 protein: CASSLSHEQYF; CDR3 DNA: TGTGCCAGCAGTTTATCTCACGAGCAGTACTTC
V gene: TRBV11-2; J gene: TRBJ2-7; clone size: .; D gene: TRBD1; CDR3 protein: CASSLGQRSSYEQYF; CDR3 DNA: TGTGCCAGCAGCTTGGGACAGAGGAGCTCCTACGAGCAGTACTTC
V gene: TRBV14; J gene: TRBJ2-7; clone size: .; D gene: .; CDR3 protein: CASSQVHGYEQYF; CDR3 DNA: TGTGCCAGCAGCCAAGTCCACGGCTACGAGCAGTACTTC
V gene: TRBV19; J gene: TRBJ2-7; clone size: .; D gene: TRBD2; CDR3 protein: CARTCRGRAYEQYF; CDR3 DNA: TGTGCCCGAACCTGCCGGGGGAGGGCCTACGAGCAGTACTTC
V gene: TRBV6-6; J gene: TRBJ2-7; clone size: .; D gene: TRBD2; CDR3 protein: CASSTIPAGMTYEQYF; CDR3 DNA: TGTGCCAGCAGTACCATCCCAGCGGGAATGACCTACGAGCAGTACTTC
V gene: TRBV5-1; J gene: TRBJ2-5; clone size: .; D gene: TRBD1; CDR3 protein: CASSLRTGGGETQYF; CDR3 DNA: TGCGCCAGCAGCCTAAGGACAGGGGGCGGGGAGACCCAGTACTTC
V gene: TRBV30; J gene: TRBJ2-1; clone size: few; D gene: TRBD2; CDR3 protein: CAWSKTSGFNEQFF; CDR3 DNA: TGTGCCTGGAGCAAGACTAGCGGTTTCAATGAGCAGTTCTTC